The clone carrying this T cell receptor beta chain was observed once. The antigen is not known. The data derive from a study of brain T cells in children with intractable seizures. General observations from the study: HCMV serostatus was not known, and viral specificity came from CDR3 similarity only.

Before surgery, patients took at least one anti-epileptic drug. Trimming cost V 0 bases and J 0 bases, with 13 bases left between them. Germline V gene lookup returns CDR1 SGHRS and CDR2 YFSETQ. This CDR3 contains 16 residues. TCRdb's copy holds only in-frame clones and misses some; the assay was immunoSEQ multiplex PCR. The sample lists roughly 64,000 clones; roughly 95% were seen once. This sequence originates from a boy younger than two with focal cortical dysplasia and intractable seizures. This specimen consisted of peripheral blood, obtained at surgery. The chain is built from TRBV5-1 and TRBJ2-7; maybe TRBD2 (6 bases). The CDR3 DNA reads as TGCGCCAGCAGCTTGGTTCCGGGAGAACTCTCCTACGAGCAGTACTTC. This sequence encodes CASSLVPGELSYEQYF.